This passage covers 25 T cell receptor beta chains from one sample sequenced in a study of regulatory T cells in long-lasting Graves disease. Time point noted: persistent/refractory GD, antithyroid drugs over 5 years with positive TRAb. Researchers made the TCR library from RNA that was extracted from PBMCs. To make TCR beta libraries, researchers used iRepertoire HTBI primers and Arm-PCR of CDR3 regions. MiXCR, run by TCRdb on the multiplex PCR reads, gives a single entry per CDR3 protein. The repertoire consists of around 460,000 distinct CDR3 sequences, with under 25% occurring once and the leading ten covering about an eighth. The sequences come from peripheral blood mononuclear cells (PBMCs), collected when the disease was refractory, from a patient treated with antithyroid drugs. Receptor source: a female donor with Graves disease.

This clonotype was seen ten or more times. CDR3 sequence reads: CSASPPSSYNSPLHF. CDR3 in DNA: TGCAGTGCTAGTCCTCCAAGCTCCTATAATTCACCCCTCCACTTT. The chain uses TRBV20-1 and TRBJ1-6; no definite D call. This CDR3 region has 15 residues. Trimming took 3 bases from V and 0 from J, leaving 9 bases between them. In germline, CDR1 is DFQATT, CDR2 SNEGSKA (reference sequence).

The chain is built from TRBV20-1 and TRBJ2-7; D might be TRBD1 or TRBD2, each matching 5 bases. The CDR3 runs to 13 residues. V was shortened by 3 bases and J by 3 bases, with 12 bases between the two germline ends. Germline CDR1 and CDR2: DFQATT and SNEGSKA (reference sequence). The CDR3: CSASGANVYEQYF. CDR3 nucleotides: TGCAGTGCTAGCGGGGCAAACGTCTACGAGCAGTACTTC.

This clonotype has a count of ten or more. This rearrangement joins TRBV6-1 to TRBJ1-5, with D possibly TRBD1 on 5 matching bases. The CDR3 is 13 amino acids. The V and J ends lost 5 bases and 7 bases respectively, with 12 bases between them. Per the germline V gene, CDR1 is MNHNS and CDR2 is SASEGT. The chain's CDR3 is CASSQGLRQPQHF. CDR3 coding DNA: TGTGCCAGCAGTCAGGGTTTGAGACAGCCCCAGCATTTT.

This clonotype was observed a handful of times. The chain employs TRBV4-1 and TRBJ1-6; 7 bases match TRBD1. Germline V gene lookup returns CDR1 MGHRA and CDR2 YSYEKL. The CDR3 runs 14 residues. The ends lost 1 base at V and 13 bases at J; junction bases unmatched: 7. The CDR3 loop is CASSQADRINPLHF. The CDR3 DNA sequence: TGCGCCAGCAGCCAAGCGGACAGGATAAACCCCCTCCACTTT.

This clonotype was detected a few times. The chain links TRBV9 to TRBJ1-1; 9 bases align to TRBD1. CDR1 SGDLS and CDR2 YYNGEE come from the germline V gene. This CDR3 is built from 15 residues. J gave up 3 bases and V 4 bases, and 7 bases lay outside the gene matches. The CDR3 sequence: CASSSHRGRDTEAFF. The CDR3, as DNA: TGTGCCAGCAGCTCTCACAGGGGGCGCGACACTGAAGCTTTCTTT.

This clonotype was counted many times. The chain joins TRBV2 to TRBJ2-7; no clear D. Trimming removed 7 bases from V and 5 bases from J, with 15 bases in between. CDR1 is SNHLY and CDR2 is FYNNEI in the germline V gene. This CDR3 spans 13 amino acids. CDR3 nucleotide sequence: TGTGCCAGCAAAGATCGGTGGGTCAACGAGCAGTACTTC. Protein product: CASKDRWVNEQYF.

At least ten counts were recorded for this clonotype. DNA for the CDR3: TGTGCCAGCAACCGGGACAGAGATCAGCCCCAGCATTTT. This sequence encodes CASNRDRDQPQHF. The chain uses TRBV2 and TRBJ1-5; 7 bases fit TRBD1. This CDR3 is built from 13 residues. Germline assignment: CDR1 SNHLY and CDR2 FYNNEI. V was pared by 7 bases and J by 5 bases, with 5 bases of the junction left unmatched.

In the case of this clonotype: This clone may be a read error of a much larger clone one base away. The CDR3 region has the DNA TGTGCCGGCTCACCACCCACCCGGGGGACCCAGTACTTC. It encodes CAGSPPTRGTQYF. The J gene is TRBJ2-5, the V gene TRBV18, with D perhaps matching TRBD2 (5 bases). Per germline, CDR1 KGHSH and CDR2 LQKENI. The CDR3 is made up of 13 amino acids.

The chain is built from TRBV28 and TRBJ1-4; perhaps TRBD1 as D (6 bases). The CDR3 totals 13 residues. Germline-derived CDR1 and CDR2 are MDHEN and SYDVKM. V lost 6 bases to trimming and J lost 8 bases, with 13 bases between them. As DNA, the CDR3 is TGTGCCAGCAGGGGGGGGGCTAGCGAAAAACTGTTTTTT. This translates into CASRGGASEKLFF.

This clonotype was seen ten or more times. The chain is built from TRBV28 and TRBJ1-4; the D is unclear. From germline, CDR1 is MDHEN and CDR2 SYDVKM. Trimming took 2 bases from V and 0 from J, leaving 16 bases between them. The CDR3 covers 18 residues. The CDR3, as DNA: TGTGCCAGCAGTTTACCCCCCTCCACGGATTCAACTAATGAAAAACTGTTTTTT. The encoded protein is CASSLPPSTDSTNEKLFF.

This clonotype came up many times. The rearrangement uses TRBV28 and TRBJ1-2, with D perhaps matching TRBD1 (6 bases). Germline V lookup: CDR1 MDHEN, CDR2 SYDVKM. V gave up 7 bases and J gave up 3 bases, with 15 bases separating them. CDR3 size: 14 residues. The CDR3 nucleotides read TGTGCCAGCACCCCGACAGGAACCTACTATGGCTACACCTTC. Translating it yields CASTPTGTYYGYTF.

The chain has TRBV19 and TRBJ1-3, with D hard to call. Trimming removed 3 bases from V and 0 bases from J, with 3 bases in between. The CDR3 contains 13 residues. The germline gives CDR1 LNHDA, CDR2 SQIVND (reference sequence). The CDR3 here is CASSMLSGNTIYF. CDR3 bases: TGTGCCAGTAGTATGCTCTCTGGAAACACCATATATTTT.

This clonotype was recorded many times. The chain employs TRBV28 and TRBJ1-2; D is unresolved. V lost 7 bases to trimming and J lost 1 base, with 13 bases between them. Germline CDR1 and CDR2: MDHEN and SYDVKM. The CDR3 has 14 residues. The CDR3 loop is CASTTVDYNYGYTF. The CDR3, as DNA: TGTGCCAGCACAACAGTAGATTATAACTATGGCTACACCTTC.

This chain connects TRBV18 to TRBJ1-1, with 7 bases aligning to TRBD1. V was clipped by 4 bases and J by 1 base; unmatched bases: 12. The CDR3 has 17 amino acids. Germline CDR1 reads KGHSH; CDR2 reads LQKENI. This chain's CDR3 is CASSLLQSQGRNTEAFF. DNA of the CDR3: TGTGCCAGCTCACTGCTCCAATCACAGGGGAGGAACACTGAAGCTTTCTTT.

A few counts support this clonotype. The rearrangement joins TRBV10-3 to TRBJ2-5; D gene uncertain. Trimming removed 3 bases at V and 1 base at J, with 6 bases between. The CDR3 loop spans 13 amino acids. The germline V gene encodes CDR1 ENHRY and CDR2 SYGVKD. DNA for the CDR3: TGTGCCATCAGTGACAGTACCCAAGAGACCCAGTACTTC. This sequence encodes CAISDSTQETQYF.

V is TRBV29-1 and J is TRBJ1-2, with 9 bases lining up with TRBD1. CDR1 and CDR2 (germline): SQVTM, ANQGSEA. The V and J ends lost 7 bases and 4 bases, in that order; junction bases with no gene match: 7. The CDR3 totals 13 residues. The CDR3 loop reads CSAWTGDGYGYTF. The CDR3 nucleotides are TGCAGCGCTTGGACAGGGGATGGCTATGGCTACACCTTC.

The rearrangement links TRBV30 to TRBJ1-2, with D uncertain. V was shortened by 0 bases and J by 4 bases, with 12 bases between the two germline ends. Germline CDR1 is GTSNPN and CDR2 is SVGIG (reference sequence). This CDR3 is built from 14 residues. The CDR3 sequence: CAWSVLGRGYGYTF. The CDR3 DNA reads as TGTGCCTGGAGTGTACTGGGCAGAGGCTATGGCTACACCTTC.

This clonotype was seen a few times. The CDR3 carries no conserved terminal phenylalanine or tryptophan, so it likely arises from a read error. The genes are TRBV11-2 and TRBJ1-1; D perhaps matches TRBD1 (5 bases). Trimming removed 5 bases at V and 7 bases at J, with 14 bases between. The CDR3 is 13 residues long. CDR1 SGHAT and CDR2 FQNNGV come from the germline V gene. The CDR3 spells CASSQLGEGEAFI. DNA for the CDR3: TGTGCCAGCAGCCAACTAGGGGAGGGTGAAGCTTTCATT.

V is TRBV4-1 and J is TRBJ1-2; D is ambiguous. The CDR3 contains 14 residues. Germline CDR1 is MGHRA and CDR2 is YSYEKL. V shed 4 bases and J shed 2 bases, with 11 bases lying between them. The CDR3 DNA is TGCGCCAGCAGCCCATTATTCGGGAACTATGGCTACACCTTC. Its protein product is CASSPLFGNYGYTF.

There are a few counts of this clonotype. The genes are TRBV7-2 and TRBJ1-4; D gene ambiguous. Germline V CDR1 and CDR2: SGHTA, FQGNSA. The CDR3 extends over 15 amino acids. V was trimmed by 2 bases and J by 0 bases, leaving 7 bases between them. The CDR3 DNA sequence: TGTGCCAGCAGCTTACAGATTGCAACTAATGAAAAACTGTTTTTT. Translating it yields CASSLQIATNEKLFF. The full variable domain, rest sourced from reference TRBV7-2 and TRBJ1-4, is GAGVSQSPSNKVTEKGKDVELRCDPISGHTALYWYRQSLGQGLEFLIYFQGNSAPDKSGLPSDRFSAERTGGSVSTLTIQRTQQEDSAVYLCASSLQIATNEKLFFGSGTQLSVL.

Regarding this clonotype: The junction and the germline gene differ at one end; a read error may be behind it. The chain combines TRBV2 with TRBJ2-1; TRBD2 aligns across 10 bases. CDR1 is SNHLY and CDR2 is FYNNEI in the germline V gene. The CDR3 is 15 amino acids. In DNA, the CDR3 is TGTCCCAGCAGGATACTAGCGGGGCTAGTCAACGAGCAGTTCTTC. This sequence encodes CPSRILAGLVNEQFF.

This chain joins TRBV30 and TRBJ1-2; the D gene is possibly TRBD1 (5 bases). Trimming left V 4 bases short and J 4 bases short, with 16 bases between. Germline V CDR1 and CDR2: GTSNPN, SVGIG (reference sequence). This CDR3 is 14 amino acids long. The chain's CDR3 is CAWTPVPGAYGYTF. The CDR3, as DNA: TGTGCCTGGACCCCGGTTCCCGGGGCCTATGGCTACACCTTC. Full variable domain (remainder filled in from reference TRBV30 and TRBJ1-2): SQTIHQWPATLVQPVGSPLSLECTVEGTSNPNLYWYRQAAGRGLQLLFYSVGIGQISSEVPQNLSASRPQDRQFILSSKKLLLSDSGFYLCAWTPVPGAYGYTFGSGTRLTVV.

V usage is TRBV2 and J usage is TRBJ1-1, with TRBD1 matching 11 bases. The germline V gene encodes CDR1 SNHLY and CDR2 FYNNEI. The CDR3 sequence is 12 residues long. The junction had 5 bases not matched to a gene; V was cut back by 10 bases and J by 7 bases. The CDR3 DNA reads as TGTGCCATACGGACAGGGGGCCGTGAAGCTTTCTTT. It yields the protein CAIRTGGREAFF.

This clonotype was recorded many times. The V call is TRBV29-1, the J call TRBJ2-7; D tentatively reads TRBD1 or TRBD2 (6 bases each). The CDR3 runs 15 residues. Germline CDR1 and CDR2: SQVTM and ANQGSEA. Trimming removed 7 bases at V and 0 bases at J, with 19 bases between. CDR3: CSAGGSVARSYEQYF. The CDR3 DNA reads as TGCAGCGCCGGGGGCTCCGTCGCACGCTCCTACGAGCAGTACTTC.

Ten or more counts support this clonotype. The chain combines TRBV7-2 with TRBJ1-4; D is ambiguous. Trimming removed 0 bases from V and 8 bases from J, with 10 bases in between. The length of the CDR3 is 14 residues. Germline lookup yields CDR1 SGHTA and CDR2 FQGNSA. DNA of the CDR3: TGTGCCAGCAGCTTAGCTCCGGGAGGCGAAAAACTGTTTTTT. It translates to CASSLAPGGEKLFF.